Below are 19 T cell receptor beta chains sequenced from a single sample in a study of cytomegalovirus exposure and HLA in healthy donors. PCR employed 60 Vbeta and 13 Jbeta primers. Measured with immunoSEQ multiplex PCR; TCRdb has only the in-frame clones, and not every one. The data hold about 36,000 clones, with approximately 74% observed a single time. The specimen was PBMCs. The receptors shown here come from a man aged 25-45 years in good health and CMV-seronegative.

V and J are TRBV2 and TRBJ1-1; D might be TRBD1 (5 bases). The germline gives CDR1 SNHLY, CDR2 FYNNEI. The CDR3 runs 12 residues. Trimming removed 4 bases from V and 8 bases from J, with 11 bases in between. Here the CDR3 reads CASSGARQEAFF. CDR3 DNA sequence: TGTGCCAGCAGTGGGGCCCGACAGGAAGCTTTCTTT.

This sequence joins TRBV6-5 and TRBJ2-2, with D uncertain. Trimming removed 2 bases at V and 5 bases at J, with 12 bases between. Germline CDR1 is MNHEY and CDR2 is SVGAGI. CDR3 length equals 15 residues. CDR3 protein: CASSYRIGATGELFF. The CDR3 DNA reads TGTGCCAGCAGTTACAGAATCGGAGCTACCGGGGAGCTGTTTTTT.

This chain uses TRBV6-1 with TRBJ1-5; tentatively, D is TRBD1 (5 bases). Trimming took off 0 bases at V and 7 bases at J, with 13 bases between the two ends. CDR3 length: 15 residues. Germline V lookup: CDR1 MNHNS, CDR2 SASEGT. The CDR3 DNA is TGTGCCAGCAGTGAAGCCCTGGGGGGTAAGCAGCCCCAGCATTTT. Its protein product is CASSEALGGKQPQHF.

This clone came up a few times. In DNA form, the CDR3 reads TGTGCCAGCAGCTTAGTTGGGGAGCAGCCCCAGCATTTT. Its translation is CASSLVGEQPQHF. The chain couples TRBV7-9 to TRBJ1-5; D uncertain. This CDR3 has 13 residues. V lost 1 base and J lost 7, with 8 bases in between. Looked up from germline, CDR1 is SEHNR and CDR2 is FQNEAQ (reference sequence).

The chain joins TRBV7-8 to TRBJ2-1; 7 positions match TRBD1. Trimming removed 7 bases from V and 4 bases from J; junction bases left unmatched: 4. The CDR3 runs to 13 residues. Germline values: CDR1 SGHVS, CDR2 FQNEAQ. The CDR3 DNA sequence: TGTGCCAGCACCAAGGGACAGTACAATGAGCAGTTCTTC. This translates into CASTKGQYNEQFF.

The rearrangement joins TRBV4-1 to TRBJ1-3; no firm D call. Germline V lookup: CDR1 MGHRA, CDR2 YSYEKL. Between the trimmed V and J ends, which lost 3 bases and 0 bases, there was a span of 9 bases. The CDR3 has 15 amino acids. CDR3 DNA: TGCGCCAGCAGCCAGTGGGCTGGCTCTGGAAACACCATATATTTT. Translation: CASSQWAGSGNTIYF.

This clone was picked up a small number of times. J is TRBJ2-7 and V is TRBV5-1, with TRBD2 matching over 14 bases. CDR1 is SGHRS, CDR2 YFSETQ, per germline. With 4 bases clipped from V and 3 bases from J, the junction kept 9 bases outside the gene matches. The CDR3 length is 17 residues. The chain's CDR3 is CASSRTSGRPTGYEQYF. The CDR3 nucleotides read TGCGCCAGCAGCCGGACTAGCGGGAGGCCTACTGGCTACGAGCAGTACTTC. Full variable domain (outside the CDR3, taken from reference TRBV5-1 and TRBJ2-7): KAGVTQTPRYLIKTRGQQVTLSCSPISGHRSVSWYQQTPGQGLQFLFEYFSETQRNKGNFPGRFSGRQFSNSRSEMNVSTLELGDSALYLCASSRTSGRPTGYEQYFGPGTRLTVT.

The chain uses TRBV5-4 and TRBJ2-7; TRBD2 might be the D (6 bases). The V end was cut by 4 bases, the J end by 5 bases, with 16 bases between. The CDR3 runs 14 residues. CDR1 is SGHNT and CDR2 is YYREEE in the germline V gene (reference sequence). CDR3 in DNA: TGTGCCAGCAGCCACGTCGGGGGAGTGAACGAGCAGTACTTC. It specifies CASSHVGGVNEQYF. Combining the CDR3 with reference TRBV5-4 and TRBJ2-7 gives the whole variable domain ETGVTQSPTHLIKTRGQQVTLRCSSQSGHNTVSWYQQALGQGPQFIFQYYREEENGRGNFPPRFSGLQFPNYSSELNVNALELDDSALYLCASSHVGGVNEQYFGPGTRLTVT.

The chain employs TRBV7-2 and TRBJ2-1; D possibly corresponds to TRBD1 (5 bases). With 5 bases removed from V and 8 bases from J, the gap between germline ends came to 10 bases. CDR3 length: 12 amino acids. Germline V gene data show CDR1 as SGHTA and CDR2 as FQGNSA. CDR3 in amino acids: CASSPPGYEQFF. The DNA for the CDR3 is TGTGCCAGCAGCCCCCCAGGGTATGAGCAGTTCTTC.

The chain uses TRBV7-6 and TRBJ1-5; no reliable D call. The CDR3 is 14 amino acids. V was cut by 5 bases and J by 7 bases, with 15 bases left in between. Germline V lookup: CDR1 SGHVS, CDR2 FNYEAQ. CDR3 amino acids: CASSPRGSGQPQHF. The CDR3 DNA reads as TGTGCCAGCAGCCCCCGGGGATCGGGGCAGCCCCAGCATTTT.

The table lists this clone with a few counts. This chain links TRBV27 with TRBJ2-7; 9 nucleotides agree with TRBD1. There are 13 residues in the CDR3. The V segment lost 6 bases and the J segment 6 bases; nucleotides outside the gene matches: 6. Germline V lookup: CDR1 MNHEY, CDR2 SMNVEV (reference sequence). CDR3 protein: CASSPGQGFEQYF. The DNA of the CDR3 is TGTGCCAGCAGCCCGGGACAGGGCTTCGAGCAGTACTTC.

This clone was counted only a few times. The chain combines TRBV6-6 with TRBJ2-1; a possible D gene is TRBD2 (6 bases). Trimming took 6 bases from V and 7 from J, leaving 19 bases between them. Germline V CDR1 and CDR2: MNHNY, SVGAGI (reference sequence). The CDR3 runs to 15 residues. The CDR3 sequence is CASSPRGSGKNEQFF. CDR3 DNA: TGTGCCAGCAGCCCGCGGGGTAGCGGAAAAAATGAGCAGTTCTTC.

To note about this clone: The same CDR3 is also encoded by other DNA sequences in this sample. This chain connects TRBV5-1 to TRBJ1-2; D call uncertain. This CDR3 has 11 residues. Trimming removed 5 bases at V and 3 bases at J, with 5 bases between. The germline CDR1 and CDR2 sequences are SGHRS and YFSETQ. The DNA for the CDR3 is TGCGCCAGCAGTTCCGACTATGGCTACACCTTC. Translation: CASSSDYGYTF.

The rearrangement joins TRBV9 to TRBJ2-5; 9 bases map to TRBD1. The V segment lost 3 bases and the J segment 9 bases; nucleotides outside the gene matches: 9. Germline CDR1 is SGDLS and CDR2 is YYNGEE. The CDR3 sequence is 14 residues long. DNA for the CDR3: TGTGCCAGCAGCGCCGGGACAGGGAGGGGGGCCCAGTACTTC. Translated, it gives CASSAGTGRGAQYF.

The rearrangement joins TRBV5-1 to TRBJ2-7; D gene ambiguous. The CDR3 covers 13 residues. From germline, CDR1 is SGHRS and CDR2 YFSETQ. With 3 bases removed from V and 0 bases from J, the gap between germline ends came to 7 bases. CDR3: CASSSGYSYEQYF. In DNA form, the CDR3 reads TGCGCCAGCAGCTCGGGTTACTCCTACGAGCAGTACTTC.

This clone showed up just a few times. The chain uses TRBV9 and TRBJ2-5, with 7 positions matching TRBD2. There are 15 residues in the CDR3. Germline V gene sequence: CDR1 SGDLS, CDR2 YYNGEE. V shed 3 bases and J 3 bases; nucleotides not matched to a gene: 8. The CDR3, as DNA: TGTGCCAGCAGCGAGACTAGCCGAGGTGAAGAGACCCAGTACTTC. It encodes CASSETSRGEETQYF.

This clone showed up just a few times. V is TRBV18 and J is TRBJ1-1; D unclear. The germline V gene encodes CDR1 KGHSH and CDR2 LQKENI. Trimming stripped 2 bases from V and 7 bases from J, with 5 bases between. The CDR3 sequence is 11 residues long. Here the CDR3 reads CASSPGSEAFF. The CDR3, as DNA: TGTGCCAGCTCACCAGGGAGTGAAGCTTTCTTT.

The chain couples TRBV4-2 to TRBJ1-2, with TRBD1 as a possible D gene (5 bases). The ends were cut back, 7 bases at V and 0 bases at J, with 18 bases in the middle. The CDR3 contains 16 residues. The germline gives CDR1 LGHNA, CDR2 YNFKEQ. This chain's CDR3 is CASKRGGESANYGYTF. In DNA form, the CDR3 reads TGTGCCAGCAAGCGGGGCGGGGAATCAGCTAACTATGGCTACACCTTC.

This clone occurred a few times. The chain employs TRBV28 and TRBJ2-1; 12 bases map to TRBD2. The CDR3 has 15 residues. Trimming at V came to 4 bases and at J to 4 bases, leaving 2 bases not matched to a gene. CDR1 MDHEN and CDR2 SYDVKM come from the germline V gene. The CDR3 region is CASSSTSGSYNEQFF. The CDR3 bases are TGTGCCAGCAGTTCGACTAGCGGGAGTTACAATGAGCAGTTCTTC.